The TCR beta chain described here comes from a study of molecular identifiers for immune sequencing clone quantification. This clonotype was seen at least ten times. TCRdb reanalysed the PCR reads using MiXCR and keeps one entry per CDR3 protein. The data show approximately 550,000 distinct CDR3 sequences, about 20% seen once. V was trimmed by 1 base and J by 3 bases, leaving 10 bases between them. Germline V gene sequence: CDR1 LGHNA, CDR2 YNFKEQ. The CDR3 extends over 14 amino acids. This clonotype was obtained from a human donor in good health. Some libraries in this study had Jurkat cell RNA spiked in. What was sequenced was naive CD8+ T cells from blood, with Jurkat cell RNA spiked in. Subset meaning: FACS-sorted CD8+CD4-CCR7+CD45RA+ naive T cells. The chain recombines TRBV4-2 with TRBJ2-7; D ambiguous. CDR3 amino acids: CASSQVGTDYEQYF. CDR3 bases: TGTGCCAGCAGCCAAGTTGGCACGGACTACGAGCAGTACTTC.